This T cell receptor beta chain came from a study of blood T cell repertoires in COVID-19. Recruitment covered over 20 US areas and drew participants whose ages spanned roughly 18 to 89 years. Cohort placement rested on clinical history that participants reported themselves. Two negative PCRs, clearance, or symptom resolution were required of recovered Cohort 3 donors. The germline V gene has CDR1 MDHEN and CDR2 SYDVKM. The CDR3 contains 14 residues. Unmatched junction bases numbered 8, after V lost 3 bases and J lost 8 bases. Authors' processing steps: Counts of nucleated cells, estimated from reference gene primer amplification, were obtained. Measured with immunoSEQ multiplex PCR; TCRdb has only the in-frame clones, and not every one. V, J and clone size reflect that table, while D and trimming were determined from the DNA. Of 150,000 to 200,000 clones in the sample, around 84% are singletons; the top ten hold roughly 8.6%.

The chain joins TRBV28 to TRBJ1-2; 8 nucleotides line up with TRBD1. Sample: PBMCs or T cells enriched from blood (not recorded which). The sequence derives from a woman aged 45-59 years who had recovered from COVID-19. Here the CDR3 DNA reads TGTGCCAGCAGTTTCTACGACAGGGGAGGAGGCTACACCTTC. Protein sequence: CASSFYDRGGGYTF.